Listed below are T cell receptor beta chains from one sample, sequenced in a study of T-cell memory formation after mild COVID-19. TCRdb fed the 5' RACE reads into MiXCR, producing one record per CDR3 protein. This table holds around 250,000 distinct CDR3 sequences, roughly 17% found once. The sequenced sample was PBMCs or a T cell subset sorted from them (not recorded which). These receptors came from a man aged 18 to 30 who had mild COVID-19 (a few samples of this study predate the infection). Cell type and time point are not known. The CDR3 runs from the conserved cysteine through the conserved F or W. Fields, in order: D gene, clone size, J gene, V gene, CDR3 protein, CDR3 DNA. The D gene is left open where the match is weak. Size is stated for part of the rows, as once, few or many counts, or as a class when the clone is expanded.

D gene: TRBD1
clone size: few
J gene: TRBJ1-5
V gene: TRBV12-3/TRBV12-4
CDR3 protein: CASSTIVEGTGRRQPQHF
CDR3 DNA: TGTGCCAGCAGTACCATAGTAGAGGGGACAGGGCGCAGGCAGCCCCAGCATTTT

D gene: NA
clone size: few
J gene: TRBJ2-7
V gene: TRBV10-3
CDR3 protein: CAIRKRGASYEQYF
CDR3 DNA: TGTGCCATCAGGAAACGGGGAGCCTCCTACGAGCAGTACTTC

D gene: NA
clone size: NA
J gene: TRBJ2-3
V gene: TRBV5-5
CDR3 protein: CASSLEGRGDTQYF
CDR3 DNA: TGTGCCAGCAGCTTGGAGGGGAGAGGAGATACGCAGTATTTT

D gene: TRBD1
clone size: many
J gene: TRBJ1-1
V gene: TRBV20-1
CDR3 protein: CSANDGQGITEAFF
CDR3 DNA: TGCAGTGCTAACGACGGACAGGGGATCACTGAAGCTTTCTTT

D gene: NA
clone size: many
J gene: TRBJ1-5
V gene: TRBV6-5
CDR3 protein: CASWRGKGQPQHF
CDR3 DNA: TGTGCCAGCTGGAGAGGGAAGGGTCAGCCCCAGCATTTT

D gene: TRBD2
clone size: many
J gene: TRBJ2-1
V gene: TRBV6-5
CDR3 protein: CASSRLAGGRNEQFF
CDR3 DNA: TGTGCCAGCAGTCGCTTAGCGGGGGGGCGGAATGAGCAGTTCTTC

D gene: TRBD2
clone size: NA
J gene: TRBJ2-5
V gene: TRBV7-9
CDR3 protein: CASSPGLPSRGKETQYF
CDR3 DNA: TGTGCCAGCAGCCCGGGACTACCGAGTAGGGGCAAAGAGACCCAGTACTTC

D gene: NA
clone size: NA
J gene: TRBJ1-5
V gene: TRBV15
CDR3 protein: CATSRPPTYSNQPQHF
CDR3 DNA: TGTGCCACCAGCAGACCCCCTACGTATAGCAATCAGCCCCAGCATTTT

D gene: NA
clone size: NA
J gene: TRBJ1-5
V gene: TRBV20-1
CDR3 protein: CSARPDSGGDNQPQHF
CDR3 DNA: TGCAGTGCTAGGCCTGACTCCGGAGGGGACAATCAGCCCCAGCATTTT

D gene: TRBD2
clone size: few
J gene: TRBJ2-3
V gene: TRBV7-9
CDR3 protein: CASSPRTSGGAVGTDTQYF
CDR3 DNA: TGTGCCAGCAGCCCCCGGACTAGCGGGGGGGCGGTAGGTACAGATACGCAGTATTTT

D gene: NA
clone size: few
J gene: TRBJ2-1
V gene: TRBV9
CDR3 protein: CASSVEGNHNEQFF
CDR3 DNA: TGTGCCAGCAGCGTAGAGGGAAACCACAATGAGCAGTTCTTC

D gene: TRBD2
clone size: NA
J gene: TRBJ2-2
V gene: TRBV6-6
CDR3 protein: CASSPLAGGVTGELFF
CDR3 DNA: TGTGCCAGCAGTCCACTAGCGGGGGGGGTTACCGGGGAGCTGTTTTTT

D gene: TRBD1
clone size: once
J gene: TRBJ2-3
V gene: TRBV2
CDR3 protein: CASSSLPGNRGSTDTQYF
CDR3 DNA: TGTGCCAGCAGTTCTTTACCGGGGAACAGGGGAAGCACAGATACGCAGTATTTT

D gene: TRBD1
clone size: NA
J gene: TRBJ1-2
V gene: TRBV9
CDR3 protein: CASSAQGEIDYGYTF
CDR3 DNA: TGTGCCAGCAGCGCCCAGGGGGAGATCGACTATGGCTACACCTTC

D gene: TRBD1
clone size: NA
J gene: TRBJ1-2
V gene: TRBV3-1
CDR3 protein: CASSQGTGLHPGYTF
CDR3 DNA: TGTGCCAGCAGCCAAGGGACAGGGTTGCATCCTGGCTACACCTTC